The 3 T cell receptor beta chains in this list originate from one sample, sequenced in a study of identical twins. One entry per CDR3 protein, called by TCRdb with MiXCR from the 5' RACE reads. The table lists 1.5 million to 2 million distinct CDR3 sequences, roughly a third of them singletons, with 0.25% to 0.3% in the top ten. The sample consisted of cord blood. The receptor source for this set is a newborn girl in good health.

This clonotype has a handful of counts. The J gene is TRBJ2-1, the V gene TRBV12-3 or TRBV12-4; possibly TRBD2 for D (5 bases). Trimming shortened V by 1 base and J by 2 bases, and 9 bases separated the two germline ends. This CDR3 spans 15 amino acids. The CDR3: CASSLVAPPYNEQFF. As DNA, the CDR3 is TGTGCCAGCAGTTTAGTAGCGCCTCCCTACAATGAGCAGTTCTTC.

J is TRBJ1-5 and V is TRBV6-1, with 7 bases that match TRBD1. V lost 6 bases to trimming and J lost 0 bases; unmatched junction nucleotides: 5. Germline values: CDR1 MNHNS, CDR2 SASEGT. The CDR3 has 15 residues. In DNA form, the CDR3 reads TGTGCCAGCAGCCTGACAGGGACTAGCAATCAGCCCCAGCATTTT. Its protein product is CASSLTGTSNQPQHF.

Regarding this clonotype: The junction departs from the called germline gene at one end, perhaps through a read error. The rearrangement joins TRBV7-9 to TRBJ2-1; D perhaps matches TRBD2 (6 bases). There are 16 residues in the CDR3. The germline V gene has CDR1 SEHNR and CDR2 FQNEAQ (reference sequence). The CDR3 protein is CASSLRREGSYNGQFF. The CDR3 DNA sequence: TGTGCCAGCAGCTTACGGCGGGAAGGCTCCTACAATGGGCAGTTCTTC.